This T cell receptor beta chain was sequenced for a study of regulatory dendritic cells for organ transplantation. The study's findings and limits: Naive T cells showed high diversity, memory cells less, memory CD8+ least.

CDR1 and CDR2 from the germline V gene are LGHNA and YNFKEQ. The CDR3 covers 13 residues. V shed 0 bases and J shed 1 base, with 3 bases lying between them. As for this clone: Its antigen is currently unknown.

Profiled with immunoSEQ multiplex PCR; TCRdb holds only in-frame clones, not every one. Here the sample spans under 40,000 clones, around 90% being singletons. This receptor was obtained from a human donor in good health. J is TRBJ1-1 and V is TRBV4-2; no reliable D call. The specimen sequenced was naive CD8+ T cells from blood. This sample's subset: CD45RA+ naive T cells. The CDR3 spells CASSQDGNTEAFF. The DNA of the CDR3 is TGTGCCAGCAGCCAAGATGGGAACACTGAAGCTTTCTTT.